This TCR beta chain came from a study of T cell repertoires in cytomegalovirus infection. Overall study context: In public TCR beta signatures, there were indications of both CMV infection and matching HLA type.

This clonotype was seen a handful of times. Antigen specificity is unknown. Via MiXCR, TCRdb re-called the reads, giving one row per CDR3 protein. Here the sample spans about 320,000 distinct CDR3 sequences, more than 8% being singletons. Study observations and caveats: There were carriers of CMV plus the relevant HLA, and cumulative public TCR beta family frequency identified them. In two of eight donors, the top clonotype was HLA-C-restricted CMV-specific.

Germline V gene sequence: CDR1 SEHNR, CDR2 FQNEAQ (reference sequence). V gave up 6 bases and J gave up 7 bases; unmatched junction bases: 11. This CDR3 has 15 amino acids. V gene TRBV7-9 combines with J gene TRBJ2-1, with 8 bases lining up with TRBD1. The receptor was derived from a human donor in good health (CMV status not recorded). Some clones in this sample may be carry-over from other donors' samples. What was sequenced was PBMCs. In nucleotides, the CDR3 is TGTGCCAGCAGTCAAGGACAGGGACTGTGGAATGAGCAGTTCTTC. Protein sequence: CASSQGQGLWNEQFF. The whole variable domain, remainder taken from reference TRBV7-9 and TRBJ2-1, is DTGVSQNPRHKITKRGQNVTFRCDPISEHNRLYWYRQTLGQGPEFLTYFQNEAQLEKSRLLSDRFSAERPKGSFSTLEIQRTEQGDSAMYLCASSQGQGLWNEQFFGPGTRLTVL.